The 10 T cell receptor beta chains below were found in one sample sequenced in a study of blood T cell repertoires in COVID-19. Sequencing was performed with immunoSEQ multiplex PCR; in TCRdb, only in-frame clones are kept and a portion is missing. This table has 440,000 or so clones, about nine tenths appearing once. Sequences were obtained from peripheral blood. The receptor set was obtained from a woman aged 40 to 50 with COVID-19, enrolled during active disease.

This chain links TRBV10-3 with TRBJ1-1; a possible D gene is TRBD1 (5 bases). This CDR3 region has 13 residues. Trimming cost V 3 bases and J 5 bases, with 10 bases left between them. CDR1 and CDR2 from the germline V gene are ENHRY and SYGVKD. The CDR3, as DNA: TGTGCCATCAGTGAAAGGGGCGAGACTGAAGCTTTCTTT. As protein: CAISERGETEAFF.

This clone was picked up a small number of times. The chain recombines TRBV27 with TRBJ1-6, with a possible D match to TRBD1 (6 bases). Germline CDR1 and CDR2: MNHEY and SMNVEV (reference sequence). The CDR3 totals 14 residues. V gave up 3 bases and J gave up 7 bases, with 10 bases separating them. In nucleotides, the CDR3 is TGTGCCAGCAGTTTCGAGGGGACAAATTCACCCCTCCACTTT. It codes for CASSFEGTNSPLHF.

With regard to this clone: The same CDR3 arises from other DNA sequences in this sample as well. The genes are TRBV19 and TRBJ1-2; 7 bases align to TRBD1. The CDR3 is 12 amino acids. Germline V gene lookup returns CDR1 LNHDA and CDR2 SQIVND (reference sequence). The V segment lost 6 bases and the J segment 4 bases; nucleotides outside the gene matches: 2. In DNA form, the CDR3 reads TGTGCCAGTAGCCGACAGGGCTATGGCTACACCTTC. This translates into CASSRQGYGYTF.

This clone was detected only once. V and J are TRBV18 and TRBJ1-4, with 7 bases aligning to TRBD1. With V trimmed by 3 bases and J by 13 bases, 8 bases remained unmatched. This CDR3 has 13 residues. The germline V gene encodes CDR1 KGHSH and CDR2 LQKENI. The CDR3 DNA sequence: TGTGCCAGCTCACCGAAACAGGGGATCATACTGTTTTTT. Encoded protein: CASSPKQGIILFF.

The V gene is TRBV28, the J gene TRBJ2-3; a possible D gene is TRBD2 (6 bases). CDR1 and CDR2 (germline): MDHEN, SYDVKM. The CDR3 covers 12 residues. V shed 6 bases and J shed 4 bases, with 8 bases lying between them. The CDR3 protein is CASSGSADTQYF. Written as DNA, the CDR3 is TGTGCCAGCAGCGGGAGCGCAGATACGCAGTATTTT.

Concerning this clone: At one boundary the junction diverges from the germline segment, which might be a read error. The chain employs TRBV11-2 and TRBJ1-2, with 8 nucleotides matching TRBD1. The CDR3 runs to 11 residues. Germline V CDR1 and CDR2: SGHAT, FQNNGV. The CDR3 nucleotides are TGTGCCAGCAGCTATGAAGACAGGGGAGAGTTC. Translated, it gives CASSYEDRGEF.

This chain connects TRBV9 to TRBJ1-1, with 7 nucleotides matching TRBD1. V gave up 0 bases and J gave up 7 bases; unmatched junction bases: 15. CDR3 length: 17 residues. Germline V gene data show CDR1 as SGDLS and CDR2 as YYNGEE. The CDR3 loop reads CASSVVRGTEPRGEAFF. The CDR3, as DNA: TGTGCCAGCAGCGTAGTTAGGGGGACAGAGCCTCGTGGTGAAGCTTTCTTT.

The rearrangement links TRBV5-1 to TRBJ2-2; 7 positions match TRBD2. This CDR3 comprises 14 residues. CDR1 and CDR2 (germline): SGHRS, YFSETQ. Trimming cost V 3 bases and J 2 bases; bases outside gene matches: 1. The CDR3 loop reads CASSWGGNTGELFF. The CDR3 DNA is TGCGCCAGCAGCTGGGGGGGTAACACCGGGGAGCTGTTTTTT.

This chain connects TRBV2 to TRBJ1-2; TRBD1 agrees at 10 bases. Germline CDR1 SNHLY, CDR2 FYNNEI. V was clipped by 6 bases and J by 8 bases; unmatched bases: 6. This CDR3 comprises 13 residues. The DNA for the CDR3 is TGTGCCAGCAGCCTGGGACAGGGGATCGGCTACACCTTC. It encodes CASSLGQGIGYTF.

V and J are TRBV27 and TRBJ1-2; tentative D call: TRBD1 (6 bases). Germline CDR1 and CDR2: MNHEY and SMNVEV (reference sequence). This CDR3 has 14 residues. V gave up 3 bases and J gave up 10 bases, with 18 bases separating them. CDR3 sequence reads: CASSFSPGHSSYTF. Here the CDR3 DNA reads TGTGCCAGCAGTTTCTCCCCGGGACACTCTTCCTACACCTTC.